The 8 T cell receptor beta chains listed next were all sequenced from one sample in a study of OX40 agonist ivuxolimab in advanced cancers. Assay used: immunoSEQ multiplex PCR; TCRdb lists only in-frame clones, some missing. The sample lists about 81,000 clones, around 89% seen once, with less than 0.6% in the top ten. Sequencing was performed on CD4+ or CD8+ T cells sorted from blood, taken in a trial of the OX40 agonist ivuxolimab. Receptors were obtained from an adult with an advanced solid tumor such as melanoma, head and neck, liver or kidney cancer.

The rearrangement joins TRBV11-2 to TRBJ2-5; the D is unclear. The germline V and J ends were trimmed by 4 bases and 5 bases, with 5 bases remaining between them. CDR1 and CDR2 from the germline V gene are SGHAT and FQNNGV. The CDR3 runs 11 residues. In nucleotides, the CDR3 is TGTGCCAGCAGCTCAGCGGAGACCCAGTACTTC. It yields the protein CASSSAETQYF.

This clone was detected only a few times. The CDR3 DNA reads TGTGCCAGCAGCTTGAGCCTCACAAATACGAACACCGGGGAGCTGTTTTTT. This encodes CASSLSLTNTNTGELFF. The rearrangement uses TRBV5-4 and TRBJ2-2, with D uncertain. Per the germline V gene, CDR1 is SGHNT and CDR2 is YYREEE (reference sequence). The CDR3 runs 17 residues. V lost 1 base to trimming and J lost 0 bases, with 13 bases between them. Complete variable domain (other parts from reference TRBV5-4 and TRBJ2-2): ETGVTQSPTHLIKTRGQQVTLRCSSQSGHNTVSWYQQALGQGPQFIFQYYREEENGRGNFPPRFSGLQFPNYSSELNVNALELDDSALYLCASSLSLTNTNTGELFFGEGSRLTVL.

V usage is TRBV2 and J usage is TRBJ2-7, with D possibly being TRBD1 (7 bases). Trimming removed 3 bases at V and 0 bases at J, with 12 bases between. The CDR3 runs to 15 residues. Germline V gene sequence: CDR1 SNHLY, CDR2 FYNNEI. The CDR3 bases are TGTGCCAGCAGTGAGGCGGGACAGATCTCCTACGAGCAGTACTTC. It codes for CASSEAGQISYEQYF.

The chain employs TRBV28 and TRBJ2-7; D ambiguous. Trimming removed 3 bases at V and 4 bases at J, with 4 bases between. The CDR3 totals 11 residues. Germline assignment: CDR1 MDHEN and CDR2 SYDVKM. CDR3 DNA: TGTGCCAGCAGTTTGGTGTACGAGCAGTACTTC. Its translation: CASSLVYEQYF. Filled out from reference TRBV28 and TRBJ2-7, the complete variable domain reads DVKVTQSSRYLVKRTGEKVFLECVQDMDHENMFWYRQDPGLGLRLIYFSYDVKMKEKGDIPEGYSVSREKKERFSLILESASTNQTSMYLCASSLVYEQYFGPGTRLTVT.

The genes are TRBV28 and TRBJ2-7, with 7 bases identical to TRBD2. The V and J ends lost 3 bases and 1 base, in that order; junction bases with no gene match: 9. This CDR3 is 16 amino acids long. Per germline, CDR1 MDHEN and CDR2 SYDVKM. Here the CDR3 DNA reads TGTGCCAGCAGTTTTAGTATGCGGGGGTTATCCTACGAGCAGTACTTC. This encodes CASSFSMRGLSYEQYF.

The J gene is TRBJ2-1, the V gene TRBV4-3; D possibly uses TRBD1 or TRBD2 (5 bases each). The germline V gene has CDR1 LGHNA and CDR2 YSLEER. CDR3 size: 18 residues. V gave up 0 bases and J gave up 0 bases, with 15 bases separating them. The CDR3 loop is CASSQDVRGGVSYNEQFF. DNA for the CDR3: TGCGCCAGCAGCCAAGATGTCCGTGGGGGTGTCTCCTACAATGAGCAGTTCTTC.

This clone has a single count. The rearrangement uses TRBV7-9 and TRBJ1-2; D call uncertain. Germline V gene data show CDR1 as SEHNR and CDR2 as FQNEAQ (reference sequence). V was shortened by 2 bases and J by 0 bases, with 10 bases between the two germline ends. There are 15 residues in the CDR3. This CDR3 is CASSLLQEANYGYTF. In DNA form, the CDR3 reads TGTGCCAGCAGCTTACTGCAGGAAGCTAACTATGGCTACACCTTC.

This chain connects TRBV11-2 to TRBJ2-2, with D perhaps given as TRBD1 or TRBD2 (5 bases each). The CDR3 has 16 amino acids. Per germline, CDR1 SGHAT and CDR2 FQNNGV. Trimming shortened V by 5 bases and J by 3 bases, and 16 bases separated the two germline ends. CDR3 in DNA: TGTGCCAGCAGCCTGGGGGTAGGGGTGGACACCGGGGAGCTGTTTTTT. Its translation is CASSLGVGVDTGELFF. The variable domain in full, completed from reference TRBV11-2 and TRBJ2-2, reads EAGVAQSPRYKIIEKRQSVAFWCNPISGHATLYWYQQILGQGPKLLIQFQNNGVVDDSQLPKDRFSAERLKGVDSTLKIQPAKLEDSAVYLCASSLGVGVDTGELFFGEGSRLTVL.